This T cell receptor beta chain was sequenced during a study of CD8 T cells in ankylosing spondylitis. Overall study findings and caveats: The study looked at matched synovial fluid samples from ankylosing spondylitis patients. Disease-linked clones were reported to be significantly enriched there. Seemingly characteristic of ankylosing spondylitis blood was a TCR beta motif consisting of 7 or 8 highly homologous variants.

This CDR3 is 12 amino acids long. Germline V gene lookup returns CDR1 DFQATT and CDR2 SNEGSKA (reference sequence). Trimming shortened V by 1 base and J by 3 bases, and 4 bases separated the two germline ends. A word on this clonotype: What it binds is not known.

TCRdb reanalysed the 5' RACE reads using MiXCR and keeps one entry per CDR3 protein. Among around 770,000 distinct CDR3 sequences listed, 15% to 20% were seen once. The TCR comes from a male donor with ankylosing spondylitis. Source material: blood, either unsorted or a sorted T cell fraction (not recorded which). The rearrangement uses TRBV20-1 and TRBJ2-1; D unresolved. CDR3 amino acids: CSARGHYNEQFF. The DNA for the CDR3 is TGCAGTGCTAGAGGACACTACAATGAGCAGTTCTTC.